The next 27 T cell receptor beta chains were all read from a single sample in a study of identical twins. Each CDR3 protein gets one entry after TCRdb re-called the 5' RACE reads with MiXCR. Here the sample spans around 670,000 distinct CDR3 sequences, less than 7% being singletons. The material sequenced was naive T cells sorted from blood. These receptors were taken from a man younger than 35 in good health.

As concerns this clonotype: This may stem from a read error, because a much larger clone lies one nucleotide away. This likely comes from a read error, as the CDR3 has no conserved phenylalanine or tryptophan at its end. The chain uses TRBV5-1 and TRBJ2-2; D is ambiguous. V dropped 4 bases and J dropped 0 bases, with 4 bases sitting between them. The CDR3 contains 13 residues. Per the germline V gene, CDR1 is SGHRS and CDR2 is YFSETQ. CDR3 sequence: CASSEPNTGELFI. CDR3 nucleotides: TGCGCCAGCAGCGAACCGAACACCGGGGAGCTGTTTATT.

CDR3 nucleotides: TGTGCCAGCAGTCTAGGGACTAGCGGAATTTTCTACGAGCAGTACTTC. As protein: CASSLGTSGIFYEQYF. The chain combines TRBV6-2 or TRBV6-3 with TRBJ2-7; TRBD2 aligns across 11 bases. The CDR3 is made up of 16 amino acids. J lost 3 bases, V lost 5 bases, and 9 bases had no gene match. Germline assignment: CDR1 MNHEY and CDR2 SVGEGT.

This clonotype was seen repeatedly, ten times or more. V usage is TRBV10-3 and J usage is TRBJ2-3, with D possibly being TRBD1 (6 bases). The CDR3 is made up of 14 amino acids. Per germline, CDR1 ENHRY and CDR2 SYGVKD. V dropped 4 bases and J dropped 2 bases, with 10 bases sitting between them. The CDR3 here is CAISASGVTDTQYF. CDR3 DNA: TGTGCCATCAGTGCCTCAGGGGTCACAGATACGCAGTATTTT.

This clonotype showed up many times. V and J are TRBV18 and TRBJ2-1, with D maybe TRBD2 (6 bases). Per germline, CDR1 KGHSH and CDR2 LQKENI. The V and J ends lost 3 bases and 8 bases respectively, with 14 bases between them. The CDR3 consists of 14 residues. The DNA for the CDR3 is TGTGCCAGCTCACCTCAATCTTGGGGGGATGAGCAGTTCTTC. Amino acids: CASSPQSWGDEQFF.

In this sample, this clonotype turned up many times. This chain connects TRBV6-5 to TRBJ2-7; 8 positions agree with TRBD1. The CDR3 runs 12 residues. Germline V gene data show CDR1 as MNHEY and CDR2 as SVGAGI. The ends lost 8 bases at V and 4 bases at J; junction bases unmatched: 4. The CDR3 loop reads CASSRTGYEQYF. The CDR3 nucleotides are TGTGCCAGCTCCCGGACAGGGTACGAGCAGTACTTC.

This clonotype was seen a few times. The germline gene is not matched at one end of the junction; a read error may be the cause. CDR3 sequence: CASSQARGWGVLTF. CDR3 coding DNA: TGTGCCAGCAGTCAAGCCCGGGGTTGGGGCGTCCTGACTTTC. The gene calls are TRBV6-1 and TRBJ2-6, with D possibly being TRBD2 (5 bases). The germline V gene encodes CDR1 MNHNS and CDR2 SASEGT. This CDR3 is 14 amino acids long.

The chain has TRBV19 and TRBJ2-4; either TRBD1 or TRBD2 may fit D (6 bases each). Germline-derived CDR1 and CDR2 are LNHDA and SQIVND (reference sequence). This CDR3 is 13 amino acids long. With 8 bases removed from V and 2 bases from J, the gap between germline ends came to 10 bases. DNA for the CDR3: TGTGCCAGTGGAGGGGGGTCCAAAAACATTCAGTACTTC. Encoded protein: CASGGGSKNIQYF.

This clonotype occurred many times. CDR3 sequence (DNA): TGTGCCAGCAGCCTTCCACCGGGACAGTTGACCAATGAGCAGTTCTTC. It specifies CASSLPPGQLTNEQFF. V and J are TRBV7-9 and TRBJ2-1, with 7 bases aligning to TRBD1. Germline trimming cut 5 bases from V and 6 bases from J; bases unmatched to any gene: 13. The CDR3 sequence is 16 residues long. The germline gives CDR1 SEHNR, CDR2 FQNEAQ (reference sequence).

The V call is TRBV6-6, the J call TRBJ2-3; tentative D call: TRBD2 (5 bases). This CDR3 region has 13 residues. Deletions cut 8 bases from V and 2 bases from J, with 11 bases between. Germline lookup yields CDR1 MNHNY and CDR2 SVGAGI (reference sequence). The CDR3 loop is CASFGRDTDTQYF. The CDR3 nucleotides are TGTGCCAGCTTTGGACGGGACACAGATACGCAGTATTTT.

This clonotype has a handful of counts. This chain joins TRBV20-1 and TRBJ2-1, with 8 positions matching TRBD2. With 1 base clipped from V and 5 bases from J, the junction kept 16 bases outside the gene matches. Germline CDR1 reads DFQATT; CDR2 reads SNEGSKA (reference sequence). The CDR3 runs to 18 residues. The CDR3 bases are TGCAGTGCTAGAGCGGGAGGGCCTGACGCCTTACTTAACAATGAGCAGTTCTTC. The encoded protein is CSARAGGPDALLNNEQFF.

This clonotype was seen at least ten times. The chain employs TRBV12-3 or TRBV12-4 and TRBJ1-5; perhaps TRBD1 as D (5 bases). The CDR3 is 13 residues long. V lost 7 bases, J lost 4 bases, and 11 bases lay in between. Here the CDR3 DNA reads TGTGCCAGCAAAGTGGGGCAGAATCAGCCCCAGCATTTT. Translating gives CASKVGQNQPQHF.

This clonotype was found many times. V gene TRBV28 combines with J gene TRBJ2-2, with 7 bases identical to TRBD1. The CDR3 length is 15 residues. Germline V gives CDR1 MDHEN, CDR2 SYDVKM. V trimming: 5 bases; J trimming: 5 bases; junction bases outside the gene matches: 8. The CDR3 nucleotides read TGTGCCAGCAGTACCCCGGGACAGTTTACCGGGGAGCTGTTTTTT. Its translation is CASSTPGQFTGELFF.

This clonotype occurred many times. The V and J genes are TRBV28 and TRBJ1-2; D is ambiguous. CDR1 is MDHEN and CDR2 is SYDVKM in the germline V gene. V was shortened by 2 bases and J by 8 bases, with 9 bases between the two germline ends. The CDR3 has 12 amino acids. For the CDR3, the DNA is TGTGCCAGCAGTTTACCCGGGAGCGGCTACACCTTC. Its translation is CASSLPGSGYTF.

This clonotype was observed a handful of times. The V and J genes are TRBV5-1 and TRBJ2-3, with 8 bases aligning to TRBD1. The CDR3 extends over 15 amino acids. With V trimmed by 3 bases and J by 8 bases, 11 bases remained unmatched. The germline V gene encodes CDR1 SGHRS and CDR2 YFSETQ. The chain's CDR3 is CASSSRGPEAGTQYF. The CDR3 DNA sequence: TGCGCCAGCAGCTCCAGGGGGCCAGAGGCGGGTACGCAGTATTTT.

In this sample, this clonotype turned up a few times. This chain connects TRBV25-1 to TRBJ2-2; 7 bases line up with TRBD1. Germline V gene lookup returns CDR1 MGHDK and CDR2 SYGVNS. Losses at the gene ends were 3 bases for V and 4 bases for J; bases not matched to a gene: 8. The CDR3 sequence is 16 residues long. The CDR3 DNA is TGTGCCAGCAGTGACCAGAGACAGGGCGGCACCGGGGAGCTGTTTTTT. Its protein product is CASSDQRQGGTGELFF.

This clonotype was recorded at least ten times. The chain has TRBV5-6 and TRBJ2-3, with a possible D match to TRBD2 (5 bases). The CDR3 contains 17 residues. Trimming left V 1 base short and J 0 bases short, with 15 bases between. Per the germline V gene, CDR1 is SGHDT and CDR2 is YYEEEE. The CDR3 DNA follows: TGTGCCAGCAGCTTGTTAAGGCTAGCTGATAGCACAGATACGCAGTATTTT. Translated: CASSLLRLADSTDTQYF.

This clonotype has just a few counts. The chain links TRBV12-3 or TRBV12-4 to TRBJ2-1, with 9 positions matching TRBD2. This CDR3 has 15 amino acids. Germline trimming cut 1 base from V and 10 bases from J; bases unmatched to any gene: 8. The CDR3 is CASSLGASGNSEQFF. The CDR3 region has the DNA TGTGCCAGCAGTTTAGGGGCTAGCGGGAATTCGGAGCAGTTCTTC.

This clonotype was counted many times. The chain is built from TRBV3-1 and TRBJ2-7; no clear D. Trimming pared 0 bases from V and 6 bases from J, leaving 9 bases between. Germline V lookup: CDR1 LGHDT, CDR2 YNNKEL (reference sequence). The length of the CDR3 is 13 residues. CDR3 region: CASSQEVFGEQYF. The DNA for the CDR3 is TGTGCCAGCAGCCAAGAGGTCTTTGGCGAGCAGTACTTC.

This clonotype occurred many times. The chain is built from TRBV20-1 and TRBJ2-7; no firm D call. CDR3 length equals 13 residues. V lost 4 bases to trimming and J lost 2 bases, with 12 bases between them. In germline, CDR1 is DFQATT, CDR2 SNEGSKA (reference sequence). In nucleotides, the CDR3 is TGCAGTGCTATTCTAGACACCCCCTACGAGCAGTACTTC. Translated: CSAILDTPYEQYF.

A few counts support this clonotype. The rearrangement uses TRBV18 and TRBJ2-1, with D perhaps matching TRBD1 (5 bases). The CDR3 has 17 amino acids. Germline V CDR1 and CDR2: KGHSH, LQKENI. V lost 3 bases, J lost 3 bases, and 18 bases lay in between. In DNA form, the CDR3 reads TGTGCCAGCTCACCGCGCGGACAAGGCCCCGTCTACAATGAGCAGTTCTTC. This gives the protein CASSPRGQGPVYNEQFF.

This clonotype occurred many times. The CDR3 sequence is CATSRAWDSQETQYF. The CDR3 nucleotides read TGTGCCACCAGCAGAGCGTGGGACAGCCAAGAGACCCAGTACTTC. The V and J genes are TRBV15 and TRBJ2-5; 7 bases match TRBD1. Germline CDR1 and CDR2: LNHNV and YYDKDF (reference sequence). The CDR3 spans 15 residues. The ends lost 1 base at V and 1 base at J; junction bases unmatched: 3.

This clonotype appeared a few times. This chain links TRBV28 with TRBJ2-5; D remains ambiguous. The germline V gene has CDR1 MDHEN and CDR2 SYDVKM. Trimming took 3 bases from V and 7 from J, leaving 15 bases between them. The CDR3 has 14 residues. The CDR3 DNA follows: TGTGCCAGCAGTTTGTCCGGGCAGCCGGGGACCCAGTACTTC. Its translation: CASSLSGQPGTQYF.

This sequence joins TRBV28 and TRBJ1-2, with TRBD1 matching 7 bases. The CDR3 is 15 amino acids. CDR1 MDHEN and CDR2 SYDVKM come from the germline V gene. Losses at the gene ends were 6 bases for V and 5 bases for J; bases not matched to a gene: 12. CDR3 residues: CASRGGTAGLYGYTF. The CDR3 region has the DNA TGTGCCAGCAGGGGCGGGACAGCTGGATTATATGGCTACACCTTC.

This clonotype was observed a handful of times. This rearrangement joins TRBV20-1 to TRBJ2-5, with 7 bases identical to TRBD1. Trimming cost V 5 bases and J 0 bases; bases outside gene matches: 15. The CDR3 sequence is 17 residues long. Germline V lookup: CDR1 DFQATT, CDR2 SNEGSKA (reference sequence). CDR3 sequence reads: CSAWDVTGESYQETQYF. CDR3 nucleotides: TGCAGTGCTTGGGACGTCACAGGGGAGTCGTACCAAGAGACCCAGTACTTC.

This clonotype was counted at least ten times. The rearrangement links TRBV4-2 to TRBJ2-7, with a tentative D call TRBD1 (5 bases). The CDR3 has 16 amino acids. The germline V and J ends were trimmed by 0 bases and 2 bases, with 14 bases remaining between them. CDR1 is LGHNA, CDR2 YNFKEQ, per germline. The CDR3 region has the DNA TGTGCCAGCAGCCAAGAATCAGGTGGGGCTGCCTACGAGCAGTACTTC. Translating gives CASSQESGGAAYEQYF.

V usage is TRBV11-2 and J usage is TRBJ2-7; TRBD1 is a possible D gene (5 bases). V was trimmed by 2 bases and J by 1 base, leaving 9 bases between them. Germline V lookup: CDR1 SGHAT, CDR2 FQNNGV. CDR3 length: 14 amino acids. DNA of the CDR3: TGTGCCAGCAGCTTACAGGGTGGGTCCTACGAGCAGTACGTC. This translates into CASSLQGGSYEQYV.

The chain combines TRBV7-9 with TRBJ1-2, with D uncertain. The CDR3 covers 13 residues. From germline, CDR1 is SEHNR and CDR2 FQNEAQ (reference sequence). V dropped 5 bases and J dropped 4 bases, with 11 bases sitting between them. The CDR3 spells CASSLLRIYGYTF. The DNA for the CDR3 is TGTGCCAGCAGCCTCCTCCGTATCTATGGCTACACCTTC.